This T cell receptor beta chain comes out of a study of T-cell memory formation after mild COVID-19. About the research overall: Largely donor-specific sequence clusters came from a couple of donors.

A few counts support this clonotype. Employing constant-segment primers, 5'RACE generated TCR alpha and TCR beta cDNA libraries bearing sample barcodes and UMIs. TCRdb analysed the 5' RACE reads with MiXCR anew, one entry per CDR3 protein. The sample contains fewer than 600,000 distinct CDR3 sequences, roughly 22% of which appear only once. This receptor was identified in an adult woman who had mild COVID-19 (a few samples of this study predate the infection). Cell type and time point are not known. The sample taken for sequencing was PBMCs or a T cell subset sorted from them (not recorded which).

CDR3 sequence: CASRPGPSNQPQHF. CDR3 nucleotides: TGTGCCAGCAGGCCGGGACCGAGCAATCAGCCCCAGCATTTT. The chain carries TRBV6-5 and TRBJ1-5; TRBD1 might be the D (5 bases). Trimming took 6 bases from V and 1 from J, leaving 10 bases between them. Germline loops: CDR1 MNHEY, CDR2 SVGAGI. This CDR3 is built from 14 residues.